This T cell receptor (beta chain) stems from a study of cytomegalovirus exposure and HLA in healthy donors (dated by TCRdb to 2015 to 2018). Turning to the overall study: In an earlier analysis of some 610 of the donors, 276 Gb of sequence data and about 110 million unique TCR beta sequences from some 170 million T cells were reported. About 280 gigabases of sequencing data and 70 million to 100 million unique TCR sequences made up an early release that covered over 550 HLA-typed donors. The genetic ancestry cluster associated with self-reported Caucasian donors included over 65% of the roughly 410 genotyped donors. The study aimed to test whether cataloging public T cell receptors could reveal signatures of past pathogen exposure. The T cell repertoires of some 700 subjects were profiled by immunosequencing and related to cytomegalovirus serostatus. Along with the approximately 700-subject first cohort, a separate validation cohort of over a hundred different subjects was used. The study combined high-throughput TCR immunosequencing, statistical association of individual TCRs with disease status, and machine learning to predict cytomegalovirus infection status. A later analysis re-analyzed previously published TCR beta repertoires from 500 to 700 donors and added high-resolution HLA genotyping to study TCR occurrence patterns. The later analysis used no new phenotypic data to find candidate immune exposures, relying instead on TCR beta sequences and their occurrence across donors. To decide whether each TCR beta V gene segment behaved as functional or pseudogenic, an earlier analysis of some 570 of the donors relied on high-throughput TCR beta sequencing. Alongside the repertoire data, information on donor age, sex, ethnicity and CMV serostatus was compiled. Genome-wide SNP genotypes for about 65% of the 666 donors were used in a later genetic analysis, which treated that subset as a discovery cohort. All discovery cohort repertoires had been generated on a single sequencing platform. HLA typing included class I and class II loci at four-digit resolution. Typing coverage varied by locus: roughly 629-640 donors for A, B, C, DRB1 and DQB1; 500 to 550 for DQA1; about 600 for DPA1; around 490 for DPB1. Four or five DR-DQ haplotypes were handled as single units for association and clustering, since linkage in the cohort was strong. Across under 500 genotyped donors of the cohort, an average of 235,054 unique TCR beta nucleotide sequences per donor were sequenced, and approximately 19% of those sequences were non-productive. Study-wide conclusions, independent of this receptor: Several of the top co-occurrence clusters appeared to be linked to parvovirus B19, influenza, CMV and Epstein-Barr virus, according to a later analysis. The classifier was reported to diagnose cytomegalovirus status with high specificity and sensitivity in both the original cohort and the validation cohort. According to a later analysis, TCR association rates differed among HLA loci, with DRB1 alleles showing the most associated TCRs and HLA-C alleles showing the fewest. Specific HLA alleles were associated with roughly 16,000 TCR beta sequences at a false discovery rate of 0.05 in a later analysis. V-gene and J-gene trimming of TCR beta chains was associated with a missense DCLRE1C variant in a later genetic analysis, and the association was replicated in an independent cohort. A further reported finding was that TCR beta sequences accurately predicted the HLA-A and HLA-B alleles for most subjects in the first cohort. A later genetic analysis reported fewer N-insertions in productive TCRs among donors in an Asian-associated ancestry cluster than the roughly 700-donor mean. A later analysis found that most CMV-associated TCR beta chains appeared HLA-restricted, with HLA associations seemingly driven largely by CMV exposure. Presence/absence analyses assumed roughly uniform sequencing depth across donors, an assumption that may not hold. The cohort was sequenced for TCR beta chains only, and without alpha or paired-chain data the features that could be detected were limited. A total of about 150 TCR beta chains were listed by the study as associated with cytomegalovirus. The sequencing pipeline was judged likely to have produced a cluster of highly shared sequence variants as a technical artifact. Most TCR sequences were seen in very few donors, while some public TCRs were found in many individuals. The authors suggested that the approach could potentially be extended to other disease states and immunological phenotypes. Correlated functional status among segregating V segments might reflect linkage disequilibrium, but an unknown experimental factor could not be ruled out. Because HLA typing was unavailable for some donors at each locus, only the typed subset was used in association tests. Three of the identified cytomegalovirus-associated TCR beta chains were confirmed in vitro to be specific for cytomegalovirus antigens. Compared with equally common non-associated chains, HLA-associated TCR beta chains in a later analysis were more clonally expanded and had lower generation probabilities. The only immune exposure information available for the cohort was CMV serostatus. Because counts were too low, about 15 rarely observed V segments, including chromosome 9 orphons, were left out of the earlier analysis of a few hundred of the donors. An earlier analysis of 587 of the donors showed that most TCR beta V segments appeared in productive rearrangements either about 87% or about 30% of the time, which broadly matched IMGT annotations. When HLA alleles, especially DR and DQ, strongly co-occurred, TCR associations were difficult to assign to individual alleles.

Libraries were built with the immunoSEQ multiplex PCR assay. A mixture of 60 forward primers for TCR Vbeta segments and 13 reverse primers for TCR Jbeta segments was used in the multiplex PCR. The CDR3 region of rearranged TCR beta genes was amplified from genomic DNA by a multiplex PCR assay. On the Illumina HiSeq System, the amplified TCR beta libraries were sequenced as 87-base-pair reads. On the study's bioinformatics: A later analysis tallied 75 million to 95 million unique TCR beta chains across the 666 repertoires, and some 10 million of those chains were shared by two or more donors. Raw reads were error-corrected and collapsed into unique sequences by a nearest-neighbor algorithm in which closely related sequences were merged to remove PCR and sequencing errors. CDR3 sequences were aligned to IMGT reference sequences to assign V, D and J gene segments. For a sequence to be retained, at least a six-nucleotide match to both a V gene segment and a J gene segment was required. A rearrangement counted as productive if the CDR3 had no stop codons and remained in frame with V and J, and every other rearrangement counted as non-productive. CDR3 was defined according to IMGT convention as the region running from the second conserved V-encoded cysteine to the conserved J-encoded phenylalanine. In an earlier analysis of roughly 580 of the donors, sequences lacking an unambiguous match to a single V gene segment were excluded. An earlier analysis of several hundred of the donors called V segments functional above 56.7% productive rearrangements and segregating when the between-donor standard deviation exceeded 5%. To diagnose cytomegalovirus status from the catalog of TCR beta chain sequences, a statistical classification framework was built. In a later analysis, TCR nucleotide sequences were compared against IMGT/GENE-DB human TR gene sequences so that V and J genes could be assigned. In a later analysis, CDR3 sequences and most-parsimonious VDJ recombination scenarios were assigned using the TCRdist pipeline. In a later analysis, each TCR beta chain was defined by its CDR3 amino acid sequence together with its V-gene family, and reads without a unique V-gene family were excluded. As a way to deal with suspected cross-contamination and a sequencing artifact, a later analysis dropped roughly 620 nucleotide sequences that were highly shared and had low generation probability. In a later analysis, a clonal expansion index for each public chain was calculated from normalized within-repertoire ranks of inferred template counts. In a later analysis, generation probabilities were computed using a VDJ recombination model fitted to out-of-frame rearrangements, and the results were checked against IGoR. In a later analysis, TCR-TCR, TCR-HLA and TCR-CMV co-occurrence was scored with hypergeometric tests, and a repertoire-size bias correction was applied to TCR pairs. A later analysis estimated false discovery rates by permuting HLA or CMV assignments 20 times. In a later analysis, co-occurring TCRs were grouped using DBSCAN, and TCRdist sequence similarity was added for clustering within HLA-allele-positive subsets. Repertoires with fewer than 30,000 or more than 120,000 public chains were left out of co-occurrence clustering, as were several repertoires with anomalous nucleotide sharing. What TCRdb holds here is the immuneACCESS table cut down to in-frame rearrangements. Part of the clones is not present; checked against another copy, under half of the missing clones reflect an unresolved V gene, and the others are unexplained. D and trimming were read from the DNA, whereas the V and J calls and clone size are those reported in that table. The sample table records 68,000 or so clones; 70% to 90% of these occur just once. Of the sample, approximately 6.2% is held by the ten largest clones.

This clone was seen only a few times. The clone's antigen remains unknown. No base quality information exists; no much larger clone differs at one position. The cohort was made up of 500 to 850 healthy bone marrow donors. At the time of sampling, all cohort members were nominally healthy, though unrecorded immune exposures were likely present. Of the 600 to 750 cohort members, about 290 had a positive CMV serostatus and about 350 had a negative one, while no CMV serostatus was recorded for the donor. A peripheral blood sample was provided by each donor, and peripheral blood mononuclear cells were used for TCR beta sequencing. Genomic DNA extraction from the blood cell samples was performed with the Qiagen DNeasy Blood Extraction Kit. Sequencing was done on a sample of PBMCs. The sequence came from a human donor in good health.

For the CDR3, the sequence is CASSYSLQQDYEQYF. The nucleotides are TGTGCCAGCAGTTACTCCTTACAACAAGACTACGAGCAGTACTTC. The V and J genes are TRBV6-6 and TRBJ2-7; no D gene is confidently identified. Including cysteine and phenylalanine, the CDR3 has 15 amino acids. This entry keeps only the CDR3 DNA: 45 bases, framed from base 1. For CDR1 and CDR2, the germline V gene (reference sequence) lists MNHNY and SVGAGI. V and J lose 0 bases and 3 bases, and a span of 12 bases separates them.